The 27 T cell receptor beta chains given below trace back to one sample, sequenced in a study of blood T cell repertoires in COVID-19. The assay was immunoSEQ multiplex PCR, and TCRdb's table has in-frame clones only and misses some. Of 230,000 or so clones listed, about 86% were seen once; the top ten hold about 15%. Sample: PBMCs or T cells enriched from blood (not recorded which). The receptors originated from a woman in her fifties or sixties with acute COVID-19.

The rearrangement uses TRBV18 and TRBJ2-7, with 7 bases aligning to TRBD2. The germline gives CDR1 KGHSH, CDR2 LQKENI. This CDR3 spans 13 amino acids. V shed 2 bases, J shed 5 bases, and the junction held 3 bases outside the gene matches. The CDR3 coding sequence is TGTGCCAGCTCACCAACTAGCGTGGACGAGCAGTACTTC. Amino acids: CASSPTSVDEQYF.

The chain uses TRBV5-1 and TRBJ1-5; a possible D gene is TRBD1 (5 bases). Trimming pared 1 base from V and 3 bases from J, leaving 11 bases between. This CDR3 has 15 residues. CDR1 SGHRS and CDR2 YFSETQ come from the germline V gene. The CDR3 bases are TGCGCCAGCAGCTTGACAGGTTTGGACAATCAGCCCCAGCATTTT. It yields the protein CASSLTGLDNQPQHF.

V usage is TRBV6-6 and J usage is TRBJ2-3; 8 positions agree with TRBD2. Germline V gene lookup returns CDR1 MNHNY and CDR2 SVGAGI (reference sequence). The V segment lost 5 bases and the J segment 3 bases; nucleotides outside the gene matches: 10. CDR3 size: 16 residues. As DNA, the CDR3 is TGTGCCAGCAGTAGCCCGGGAGGGGGAGGGACAGATACGCAGTATTTT. It codes for CASSSPGGGGTDTQYF.

CDR3 region: CASSLDPSGVVYEQYF. The CDR3 nucleotides read TGCGCCAGCAGCTTGGATCCTAGCGGGGTAGTCTACGAGCAGTACTTC. The rearrangement links TRBV5-1 to TRBJ2-7; 9 bases map to TRBD2. Germline lookup yields CDR1 SGHRS and CDR2 YFSETQ. The J segment lost 3 bases and the V segment lost 0 bases, leaving 7 bases of the junction unmatched. The CDR3 is 16 amino acids.

The rearrangement uses TRBV5-4 and TRBJ1-4; 9 positions match TRBD1. Germline V gives CDR1 SGHNT, CDR2 YYREEE (reference sequence). V lost 4 bases, J lost 8 bases, and 9 bases stayed unmatched. This CDR3 spans 15 amino acids. The CDR3 DNA reads as TGTGCCAGCAGCCTCCGAGACAGGGGGGGAGAAAAACTGTTTTTT. This translates into CASSLRDRGGEKLFF.

The chain uses TRBV15 and TRBJ2-7; tentative D call: TRBD1 (6 bases). Germline-derived CDR1 and CDR2 are LNHNV and YYDKDF (reference sequence). CDR3 size: 13 residues. V was pared by 3 bases and J by 2 bases, with 8 bases between. The CDR3 DNA sequence: TGTGCCACCAGCAGGGGACATCCCTACGAGCAGTACTTC. Its translation is CATSRGHPYEQYF.

The CDR3: CSVEPSGIGDTQYF. The CDR3 bases are TGCAGCGTTGAACCTAGCGGGATTGGGGATACGCAGTATTTT. The chain employs TRBV29-1 and TRBJ2-3, with TRBD2 matching 9 bases. The length of the CDR3 is 14 residues. The V and J ends lost 2 bases and 6 bases, in that order; junction bases with no gene match: 6. CDR1 is SQVTM, CDR2 ANQGSEA, per germline.

This chain uses TRBV24-1 with TRBJ2-1, with TRBD2 matching over 7 bases. Germline values: CDR1 KGHDR, CDR2 SFDVKD. CDR3 length: 17 amino acids. Germline trimming cut 4 bases from V and 3 bases from J; bases unmatched to any gene: 11. The CDR3 here is CATSDTSGLTFYNEQFF. The CDR3 nucleotides read TGTGCCACCAGTGACACGTCGGGACTAACCTTCTACAATGAGCAGTTCTTC.

The rearrangement joins TRBV19 to TRBJ2-1, with TRBD2 matching over 8 bases. This CDR3 has 15 amino acids. Trimming cost V 5 bases and J 7 bases; bases outside gene matches: 10. Germline V gene sequence: CDR1 LNHDA, CDR2 SQIVND (reference sequence). The CDR3 nucleotides are TGTGCCAGTAGTGCCGGGACTAGGATTCTGAATGAGCAGTTCTTC. This encodes CASSAGTRILNEQFF.

Concerning this clone: Distinct nucleotide sequences in the sample also encode this CDR3. The CDR3 spells CASSSSGNTEAFF. The CDR3, as DNA: TGTGCCAGCAGCTCCTCAGGGAACACTGAAGCTTTCTTT. The chain employs TRBV7-2 and TRBJ1-1; D unresolved. V lost 4 bases and J 1 base, leaving 7 bases between the germline ends. The CDR3 totals 13 residues. CDR1 and CDR2 from the germline V gene are SGHTA and FQGNSA.

The chain joins TRBV24-1 to TRBJ1-2; the D gene is possibly TRBD1 (5 bases). The CDR3 has 14 residues. Trimming cost V 2 bases and J 4 bases, with 10 bases left between them. Germline CDR1 is KGHDR and CDR2 is SFDVKD. In nucleotides, the CDR3 is TGTGCCACCAGTGATTCCGGGGGGGGCTATGGCTACACCTTC. It translates to CATSDSGGGYGYTF.

V usage is TRBV2 and J usage is TRBJ2-6; D possibly corresponds to TRBD1 (5 bases). Germline CDR1 is SNHLY and CDR2 is FYNNEI. Trimming left V 3 bases short and J 4 bases short, with 13 bases between. CDR3 length: 16 residues. The CDR3 sequence: CASSEYRTPGANVLTF. The DNA of the CDR3 is TGTGCCAGCAGTGAGTACAGGACCCCCGGGGCCAACGTCCTGACTTTC.

The CDR3 DNA sequence: TGTGCCAGCAGTGAATGGGGCAGGGACAATCAGCCCCAGCATTTT. Amino acids: CASSEWGRDNQPQHF. V usage is TRBV25-1 and J usage is TRBJ1-5; D perhaps matches TRBD1 (5 bases). Germline V gene data show CDR1 as MGHDK and CDR2 as SYGVNS. The germline V and J ends were trimmed by 1 base and 3 bases, with 10 bases remaining between them. This CDR3 has 15 amino acids.

CDR3 region: CASSLWQGEEKLFF. The CDR3 nucleotides are TGTGCCAGCAGCTTATGGCAGGGGGAGGAAAAACTGTTTTTT. This chain links TRBV7-9 with TRBJ1-4; 7 bases are a match to TRBD1. The CDR3 loop spans 14 amino acids. V was clipped by 2 bases and J by 8 bases; unmatched bases: 5. Germline loops: CDR1 SEHNR, CDR2 FQNEAQ (reference sequence).

The chain has TRBV15 and TRBJ2-1; TRBD2 aligns across 7 bases. Germline values: CDR1 LNHNV, CDR2 YYDKDF (reference sequence). V lost 0 bases, J lost 15 bases, and 14 bases stayed unmatched. The CDR3 has 15 amino acids. CDR3 coding DNA: TGTGCCACCAGCAGAGAGCGAATTCCGGCGGGAGCCCCGTTCTTC. It yields the protein CATSRERIPAGAPFF.

The chain uses TRBV5-5 and TRBJ1-1, with 8 bases lining up with TRBD1. From germline, CDR1 is SGHKS and CDR2 YYEKEE (reference sequence). CDR3 length equals 15 residues. V lost 0 bases, J lost 11 bases, and 12 bases stayed unmatched. The CDR3 here is CASSLASGRGRKAFF. In DNA form, the CDR3 reads TGTGCCAGCAGCTTGGCCTCGGGCAGGGGGCGGAAGGCTTTCTTT.

This clone was counted once. J is TRBJ2-7 and V is TRBV28; the D gene is possibly TRBD2 (6 bases). CDR3 size: 15 residues. V was shortened by 4 bases and J by 3 bases, with 16 bases between the two germline ends. Germline CDR1 MDHEN, CDR2 SYDVKM. The CDR3 DNA follows: TGTGCCAGCAGTTCCTCGGGAACTAGCAGCTACGAGCAGTACTTC. It specifies CASSSSGTSSYEQYF.

The gene calls are TRBV20-1 and TRBJ2-7; D perhaps matches TRBD1 (5 bases). The V gene lost 3 bases and the J gene lost 3 bases, with 15 bases spanning the gap. The germline V gene has CDR1 DFQATT and CDR2 SNEGSKA (reference sequence). The CDR3 has 14 residues. For the CDR3, the DNA is TGCAGTGCTAGTGGTGGGGCTATGGGCTACGAGCAGTACTTC. Its protein product is CSASGGAMGYEQYF.

The rearrangement links TRBV4-1 to TRBJ2-1; D is possibly TRBD2 (6 bases). This CDR3 is built from 18 residues. The germline V gene has CDR1 MGHRA and CDR2 YSYEKL. The V gene lost 0 bases and the J gene lost 2 bases, with 17 bases spanning the gap. Here the CDR3 reads CASSQDPPTAGTYNEQFF. The CDR3 nucleotides read TGCGCCAGCAGCCAAGACCCCCCGACGGCGGGAACCTACAATGAGCAGTTCTTC.

This rearrangement joins TRBV15 to TRBJ2-2; 9 bases match TRBD1. The trim removed 0 bases at V and 6 bases at J, leaving 2 bases unmatched. Germline lookup yields CDR1 LNHNV and CDR2 YYDKDF (reference sequence). There are 15 residues in the CDR3. The CDR3 sequence is CATSREGQGSGELFF. In DNA form, the CDR3 reads TGTGCCACCAGCAGAGAGGGACAGGGATCCGGGGAGCTGTTTTTT.

The genes are TRBV7-4 and TRBJ2-7; 10 bases match TRBD2. This CDR3 region has 18 residues. J was trimmed by 1 base and V by 1 base; bases with no gene match: 10. CDR1 and CDR2 from the germline V gene are SGHVT and SQSDAQ. This CDR3 is CASSLGWASGSSSYEQYF. CDR3 nucleotide sequence: TGTGCCAGCAGCTTAGGTTGGGCTAGCGGGAGTAGTTCCTACGAGCAGTACTTC.

The CDR3 nucleotides are TGTGCCAGCTCACCGCGTGGCGGCGGGCTCATGAACACTGAAGCTTTCTTT. Residues: CASSPRGGGLMNTEAFF. The chain joins TRBV18 to TRBJ1-1, with unresolved D. V lost 3 bases to trimming and J lost 0 bases, with 17 bases between them. The CDR3 length is 17 residues. Germline CDR1 is KGHSH and CDR2 is LQKENI.

This chain connects TRBV15 to TRBJ1-4, with D perhaps matching TRBD1 (5 bases). V dropped 0 bases and J dropped 7 bases, with 12 bases sitting between them. Germline values: CDR1 LNHNV, CDR2 YYDKDF (reference sequence). This CDR3 contains 15 residues. CDR3 DNA sequence: TGTGCCACCAGCAGAGAACAGGCAGGTCCTGAAAAACTGTTTTTT. Protein product: CATSREQAGPEKLFF.

The chain links TRBV15 to TRBJ1-2; 11 nucleotides align to TRBD1. This CDR3 has 15 amino acids. The junction had 10 bases not matched to a gene; V was cut back by 8 bases and J by 5 bases. CDR1 LNHNV and CDR2 YYDKDF come from the germline V gene (reference sequence). This CDR3 is CATDETGTGGYGYTF. CDR3 nucleotide sequence: TGTGCCACCGATGAAACCGGGACAGGGGGGTATGGCTACACCTTC.

This chain links TRBV28 with TRBJ2-7; a weak D match, TRBD1 (5 bases). V was clipped by 7 bases and J by 2 bases, with 18 bases between them. The germline CDR1 and CDR2 sequences are MDHEN and SYDVKM. This CDR3 region has 15 residues. In DNA form, the CDR3 reads TGTGCCAGCATAAGGGGTCAGTCCATTCCCTACGAGCAGTACTTC. Translation: CASIRGQSIPYEQYF.

This CDR3 reads CASSLATGGYEQYF. CDR3 in DNA: TGTGCCAGCAGCTTAGCAACAGGGGGATACGAGCAGTACTTC. This chain connects TRBV7-2 to TRBJ2-7; 8 bases fit TRBD1. Germline V gene data show CDR1 as SGHTA and CDR2 as FQGNSA. The CDR3 runs 14 residues. V shed 0 bases, J shed 4 bases, and the junction held 2 bases outside the gene matches.

The table lists this clone with a count of one. The rearrangement uses TRBV7-9 and TRBJ2-1; D is possibly TRBD1 (5 bases). Germline CDR1 is SEHNR and CDR2 is FQNEAQ (reference sequence). Between the trimmed V and J ends, which lost 5 bases and 5 bases, there was a span of 16 bases. The CDR3 sequence is 15 residues long. The chain's CDR3 is CASSPLVWGHNEQFF. Here the CDR3 DNA reads TGTGCCAGCAGCCCATTGGTATGGGGCCACAATGAGCAGTTCTTC. Full variable domain (missing parts from reference TRBV7-9 and TRBJ2-1): DTGVSQNPRHKITKRGQNVTFRCDPISEHNRLYWYRQTLGQGPEFLTYFQNEAQLEKSRLLSDRFSAERPKGSFSTLEIQRTEQGDSAMYLCASSPLVWGHNEQFFGPGTRLTVL.